A single T cell receptor (beta chain) is shown here with its context. Losses at the gene ends were 6 bases for V and 4 bases for J; bases not matched to a gene: 9. The CDR3 runs to 15 residues. From germline, CDR1 is SNHLY and CDR2 FYNNEI. This sample stems from a study of blood T cell repertoires in COVID-19. Cohort assignment relied on participant-reported clinical history. Source study methods: Cell counts per sample came from amplifying reference gene primers. Some clones are missing from TCRdb's copy, which holds only in-frame ones; the method was immunoSEQ multiplex PCR. The V and J calls and the clone size are those of that table, but D and trimming were determined from the DNA. This table holds approximately 300,000 clones, roughly 85% found once.

The receptor was derived from a woman in her 30s who had recovered from COVID-19. The sample taken for sequencing was PBMCs or T cells enriched from blood (not recorded which). The chain couples TRBV2 to TRBJ1-2; 9 nucleotides line up with TRBD1. CDR3 nucleotide sequence: TGTGCCAGCAGGCAACAGGGGGCGTTGGCCTATGGCTACACCTTC. It specifies CASRQQGALAYGYTF.